The rows below give T cell receptor beta chains drawn from one sample of a study of cytotoxic CD8 clonotypes in ibrutinib-treated CLL. Profiling relied on immunoSEQ multiplex PCR, and the TCRdb table lists in-frame clones only, not all of them. Of some 200,000 clones listed, over 65% were seen once; the top ten hold 5.5% to 7%. The specimen comprised PBMCs, sampled after 12 months of ibrutinib treatment. These receptors were obtained from a human donor with chronic lymphocytic leukemia. CDR3s include the opening cysteine and the closing phenylalanine or tryptophan. A D gene is named only where the DNA matches it firmly. Clone size is stated in some rows and not others, as once, few, many or a class when expanded.

clone_size: -
j_call: TRBJ1-3
d_call: -
v_call: TRBV7-2
cdr3_aa: CASSLVSGTTGNTIYF
cdr3_nt: TGTGCCAGCAGCTTAGTATCCGGGACAACTGGAAACACCATATATTTT

clone_size: -
j_call: TRBJ2-7
d_call: -
v_call: TRBV7-9
cdr3_aa: CASSFTALALPEQYF
cdr3_nt: TGTGCCAGCAGCTTCACAGCGCTCGCACTCCCGGAGCAGTACTTC

clone_size: once
j_call: TRBJ1-1
d_call: TRBD1
v_call: TRBV14
cdr3_aa: CASSPQWWTGETEAFF
cdr3_nt: TGTGCCAGCAGCCCCCAATGGTGGACAGGGGAAACTGAAGCTTTCTTT

clone_size: -
j_call: TRBJ1-1
d_call: TRBD1
v_call: TRBV7-2
cdr3_aa: CASNADRALNTEAFF
cdr3_nt: TGTGCCAGCAACGCGGACAGGGCCCTAAACACTGAAGCTTTCTTT

clone_size: -
j_call: TRBJ2-7
d_call: -
v_call: TRBV7-9
cdr3_aa: CASEGYSYEQYF
cdr3_nt: TGTGCCAGCGAGGGGTACTCCTACGAGCAGTACTTC

clone_size: -
j_call: TRBJ2-7
d_call: -
v_call: TRBV6-6
cdr3_aa: CASSPRPSYEQYF
cdr3_nt: TGTGCCAGCAGCCCGCGACCCTCCTACGAGCAGTACTTC

clone_size: -
j_call: TRBJ2-7
d_call: TRBD1
v_call: TRBV5-3
cdr3_aa: CARRTGSYEQYF
cdr3_nt: TGTGCCAGAAGGACAGGGTCCTACGAGCAGTACTTC

clone_size: -
j_call: TRBJ2-5
d_call: -
v_call: TRBV12-5
cdr3_aa: CASALGSETQYF
cdr3_nt: TGTGCTAGTGCTCTGGGCTCGGAGACCCAGTACTTC

clone_size: -
j_call: TRBJ2-1
d_call: -
v_call: TRBV7-3
cdr3_aa: CASSLGLGRWEQFF
cdr3_nt: TGTGCCAGCAGCCTAGGTCTAGGCCGGTGGGAGCAGTTCTTC

clone_size: -
j_call: TRBJ1-1
d_call: -
v_call: TRBV6-6
cdr3_aa: CASRVGNTEAFF
cdr3_nt: TGTGCCAGCAGGGTCGGAAACACTGAAGCTTTCTTT

clone_size: once
j_call: TRBJ2-1
d_call: TRBD2
v_call: TRBV7-3
cdr3_aa: CASSPPTSGTLREHEQFF
cdr3_nt: TGTGCCAGCAGCCCCCCGACTAGCGGGACCTTGAGGGAGCATGAGCAGTTCTTC

clone_size: -
j_call: TRBJ1-5
d_call: TRBD1
v_call: TRBV2
cdr3_aa: CASLGQGRNQPQHF
cdr3_nt: TGTGCCAGCCTGGGACAGGGGCGCAATCAGCCCCAGCATTTT

clone_size: once
j_call: TRBJ2-7
d_call: -
v_call: TRBV6-5
cdr3_aa: CASSPRDAYEQYF
cdr3_nt: TGTGCCAGCAGTCCCCGGGACGCCTACGAGCAGTACTTC

clone_size: -
j_call: TRBJ1-3
d_call: -
v_call: TRBV6-5
cdr3_aa: CASSVDIQPGNTIYF
cdr3_nt: TGTGCCAGCAGTGTAGATATTCAGCCTGGAAACACCATATATTTT

clone_size: -
j_call: TRBJ2-2
d_call: TRBD1
v_call: TRBV9
cdr3_aa: CASSVDISPGTGGGGELFF
cdr3_nt: TGTGCCAGCAGCGTAGATATTTCCCCCGGGACAGGGGGCGGCGGGGAGCTGTTTTTT

clone_size: once
j_call: TRBJ2-7
d_call: -
v_call: TRBV18
cdr3_aa: CASSPLARGDEQYF
cdr3_nt: TGTGCCAGCTCACCACTTGCCAGGGGTGACGAGCAGTACTTC

clone_size: -
j_call: TRBJ1-3
d_call: -
v_call: TRBV6-5
cdr3_aa: CASTNGGVGNTIYF
cdr3_nt: TGTGCCAGCACCAACGGGGGGGTCGGAAACACCATATATTTT

clone_size: -
j_call: TRBJ2-5
d_call: -
v_call: TRBV13
cdr3_aa: CASRLRGVQETQYF
cdr3_nt: TGTGCCAGCAGGCTCCGGGGTGTCCAAGAGACCCAGTACTTC

clone_size: -
j_call: TRBJ2-6
d_call: TRBD1
v_call: TRBV11-2
cdr3_aa: CASSSTGGGLLPPVLTF
cdr3_nt: TGTGCCAGCAGCTCGACAGGGGGCGGTCTTCTCCCTCCCGTCCTGACTTTC

clone_size: -
j_call: TRBJ1-2
d_call: TRBD1
v_call: TRBV9
cdr3_aa: CASSPGTGYTNYGYTF
cdr3_nt: TGTGCCAGCAGCCCGGGGACAGGCTATACTAACTATGGCTACACCTTC

clone_size: once
j_call: TRBJ2-7
d_call: TRBD1
v_call: TRBV7-2
cdr3_aa: CASSRGTGRDEQYF
cdr3_nt: TGTGCCAGCAGCCGAGGGACAGGGAGGGACGAGCAGTACTTC

clone_size: -
j_call: TRBJ2-7
d_call: TRBD2
v_call: TRBV19
cdr3_aa: CASRRVAGVYEQYF
cdr3_nt: TGTGCCAGTAGAAGGGTAGCGGGAGTGTACGAGCAGTACTTC

clone_size: -
j_call: TRBJ1-4
d_call: TRBD1
v_call: TRBV27
cdr3_aa: CASKTGGYPSEKLFF
cdr3_nt: TGTGCCAGCAAGACAGGGGGCTACCCTAGTGAAAAACTGTTTTTT

clone_size: -
j_call: TRBJ1-4
d_call: TRBD1
v_call: TRBV13
cdr3_aa: CASSSRDSWNEKLFF
cdr3_nt: TGTGCCAGCAGCTCCAGGGACAGTTGGAATGAAAAACTGTTTTTT

clone_size: -
j_call: TRBJ2-3
d_call: -
v_call: TRBV18
cdr3_aa: CASSPPPQGWSTDTQYF
cdr3_nt: TGTGCCAGCTCACCACCCCCCCAGGGATGGAGCACAGATACGCAGTATTTT

clone_size: -
j_call: TRBJ1-2
d_call: -
v_call: TRBV10-3
cdr3_aa: CAIRPPLEGYTF
cdr3_nt: TGTGCCATCAGGCCCCCCTTGGAAGGCTACACCTTC

clone_size: -
j_call: TRBJ2-3
d_call: -
v_call: TRBV11-2
cdr3_aa: CASSFNGVETDTQYF
cdr3_nt: TGTGCCAGCAGCTTTAATGGGGTTGAAACAGATACGCAGTATTTT

clone_size: -
j_call: TRBJ2-4
d_call: -
v_call: TRBV7-9
cdr3_aa: CASSLNGRVQYF
cdr3_nt: TGTGCCAGCAGCTTGAACGGGAGAGTCCAGTACTTC

clone_size: -
j_call: TRBJ1-2
d_call: -
v_call: TRBV4-1
cdr3_aa: CASSQDQFGTTLQFYGYTF
cdr3_nt: TGCGCCAGCAGCCAAGATCAGTTCGGGACTACTCTCCAATTCTATGGCTACACCTTC

clone_size: -
j_call: TRBJ2-1
d_call: TRBD2
v_call: TRBV30
cdr3_aa: CAWSVLAGYNEQFF
cdr3_nt: TGTGCCTGGAGTGTTCTAGCGGGATACAATGAGCAGTTCTTC

clone_size: -
j_call: TRBJ2-5
d_call: TRBD2
v_call: TRBV5-1
cdr3_aa: CASSLVAGAGKTQYF
cdr3_nt: TGCGCCAGCAGCTTGGTAGCGGGGGCCGGGAAGACCCAGTACTTC

clone_size: -
j_call: TRBJ1-2
d_call: -
v_call: TRBV7-2
cdr3_aa: CASTRGSPGYTF
cdr3_nt: TGTGCCAGCACCAGGGGCTCTCCTGGCTACACCTTC